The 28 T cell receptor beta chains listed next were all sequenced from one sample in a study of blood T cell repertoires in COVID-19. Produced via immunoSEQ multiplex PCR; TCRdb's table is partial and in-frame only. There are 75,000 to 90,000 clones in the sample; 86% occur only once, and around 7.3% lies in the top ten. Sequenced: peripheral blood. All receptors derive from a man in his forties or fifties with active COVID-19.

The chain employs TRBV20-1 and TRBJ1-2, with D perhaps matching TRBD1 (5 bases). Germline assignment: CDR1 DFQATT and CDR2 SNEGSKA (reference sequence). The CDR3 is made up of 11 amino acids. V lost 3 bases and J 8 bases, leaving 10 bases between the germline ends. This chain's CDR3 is CSARRGDGYTF. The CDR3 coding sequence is TGCAGTGCTAGGCGGGGCGACGGCTACACCTTC.

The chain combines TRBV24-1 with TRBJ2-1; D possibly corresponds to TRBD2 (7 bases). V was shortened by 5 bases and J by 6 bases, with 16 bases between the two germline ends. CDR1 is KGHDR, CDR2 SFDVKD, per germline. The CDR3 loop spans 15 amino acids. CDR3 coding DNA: TGTGCCACCAGTGTTATCGGGGGGCCTGGCAATGAGCAGTTCTTC. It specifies CATSVIGGPGNEQFF.

The CDR3 loop reads CASSLVDRVNTEAFF. The CDR3 nucleotides read TGTGCCAGCAGCTTGGTCGACAGGGTTAACACTGAAGCTTTCTTT. The chain uses TRBV5-5 and TRBJ1-1, with 7 bases that match TRBD1. After removal of 0 bases from V and 2 bases from J, the junction contained 4 bases not matched to a gene. Germline loops: CDR1 SGHKS, CDR2 YYEKEE (reference sequence). The CDR3 runs to 15 residues.

The CDR3 coding sequence is TGCAGCGTTGAGGGCTCAGGGGGGGCCAAAAACATTCAGTACTTC. Encoded protein: CSVEGSGGAKNIQYF. The V gene is TRBV29-1, the J gene TRBJ2-4; the D gene is possibly TRBD1 (7 bases). Germline V lookup: CDR1 SQVTM, CDR2 ANQGSEA. This CDR3 contains 15 residues. V shed 3 bases and J shed 1 base, with 13 bases lying between them.

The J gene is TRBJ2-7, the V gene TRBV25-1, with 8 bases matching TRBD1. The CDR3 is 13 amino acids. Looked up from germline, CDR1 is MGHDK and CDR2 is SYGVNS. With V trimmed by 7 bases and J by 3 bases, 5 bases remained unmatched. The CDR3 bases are TGTGCCAGCACCGGACAGGGCTACTACGAGCAGTACTTC. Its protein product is CASTGQGYYEQYF.

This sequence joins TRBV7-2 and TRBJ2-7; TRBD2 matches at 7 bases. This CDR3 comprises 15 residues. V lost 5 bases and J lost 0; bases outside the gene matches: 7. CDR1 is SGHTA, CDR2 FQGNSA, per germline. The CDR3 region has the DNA TGTGCCAGCAGCCCTCTAGCGGTAAGCTCCTACGAGCAGTACTTC. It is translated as CASSPLAVSSYEQYF.

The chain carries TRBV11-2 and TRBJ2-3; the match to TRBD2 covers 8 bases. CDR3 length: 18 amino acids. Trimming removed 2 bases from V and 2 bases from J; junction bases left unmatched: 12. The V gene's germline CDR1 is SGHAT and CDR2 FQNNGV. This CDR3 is CASSLRARAGVNTDTQYF. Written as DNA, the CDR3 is TGTGCCAGCAGCTTAAGAGCCCGAGCGGGGGTGAACACAGATACGCAGTATTTT.

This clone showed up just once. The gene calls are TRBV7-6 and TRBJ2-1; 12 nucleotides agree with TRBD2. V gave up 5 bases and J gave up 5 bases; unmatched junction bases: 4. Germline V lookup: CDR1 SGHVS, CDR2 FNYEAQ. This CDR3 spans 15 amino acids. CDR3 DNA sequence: TGTGCCAGCAGCGACCCTAGCGGGGGGGACAATGAGCAGTTCTTC. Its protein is CASSDPSGGDNEQFF.

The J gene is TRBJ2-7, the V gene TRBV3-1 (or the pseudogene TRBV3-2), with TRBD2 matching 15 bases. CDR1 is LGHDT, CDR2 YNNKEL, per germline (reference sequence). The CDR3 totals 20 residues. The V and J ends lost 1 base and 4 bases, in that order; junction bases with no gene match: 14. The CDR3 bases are TGTGCCAGCAGCCAAGCTTATTGGACTAGCGGGAGGGCCTATTTGTACGAGCAGTACTTC. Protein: CASSQAYWTSGRAYLYEQYF.

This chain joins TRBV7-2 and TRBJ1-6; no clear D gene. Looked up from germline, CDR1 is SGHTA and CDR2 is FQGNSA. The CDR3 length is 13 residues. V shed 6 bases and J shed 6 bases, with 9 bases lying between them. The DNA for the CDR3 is TGTGCCAGCAGACTACATATTAATTCACCCCTCCACTTT. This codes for CASRLHINSPLHF.

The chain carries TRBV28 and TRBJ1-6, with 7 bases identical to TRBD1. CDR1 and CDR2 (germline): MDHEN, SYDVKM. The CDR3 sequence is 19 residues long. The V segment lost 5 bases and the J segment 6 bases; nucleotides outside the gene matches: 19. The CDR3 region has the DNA TGTGCCAGCAGTGAGAGGGACAGAAACAACTTTAGGGGTAATTCACCCCTCCACTTT. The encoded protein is CASSERDRNNFRGNSPLHF.

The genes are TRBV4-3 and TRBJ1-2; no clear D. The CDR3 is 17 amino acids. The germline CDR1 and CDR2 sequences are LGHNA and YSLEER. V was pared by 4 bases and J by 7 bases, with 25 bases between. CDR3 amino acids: CASSPRLGGRRDGGYTF. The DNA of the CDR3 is TGCGCCAGCAGCCCCCGGTTGGGAGGACGGCGGGATGGTGGCTACACCTTC.

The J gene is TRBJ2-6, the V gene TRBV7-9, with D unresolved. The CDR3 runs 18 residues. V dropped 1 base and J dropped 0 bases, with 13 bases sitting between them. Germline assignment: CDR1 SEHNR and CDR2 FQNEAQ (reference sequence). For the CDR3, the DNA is TGTGCCAGCAGCTTAGGTCCACCACTTAACTCTGGGGCCAACGTCCTGACTTTC. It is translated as CASSLGPPLNSGANVLTF.

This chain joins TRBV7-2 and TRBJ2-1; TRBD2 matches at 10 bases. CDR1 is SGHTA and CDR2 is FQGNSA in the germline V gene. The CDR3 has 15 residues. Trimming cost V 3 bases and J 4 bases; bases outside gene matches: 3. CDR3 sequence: CASSFRTSGYNEQFF. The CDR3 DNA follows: TGTGCCAGCAGCTTCAGGACTAGCGGATACAATGAGCAGTTCTTC.

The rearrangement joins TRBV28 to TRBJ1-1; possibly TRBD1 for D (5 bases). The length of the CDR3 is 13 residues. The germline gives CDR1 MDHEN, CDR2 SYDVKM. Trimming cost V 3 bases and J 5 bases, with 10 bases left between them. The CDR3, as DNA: TGTGCCAGCAGTTTTTGGGGGGAGACTGAAGCTTTCTTT. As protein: CASSFWGETEAFF.

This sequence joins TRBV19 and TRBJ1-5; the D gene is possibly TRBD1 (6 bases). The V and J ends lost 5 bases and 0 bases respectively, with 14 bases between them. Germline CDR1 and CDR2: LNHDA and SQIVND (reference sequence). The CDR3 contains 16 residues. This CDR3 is CASSLSGTYSNQPQHF. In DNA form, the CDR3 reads TGTGCCAGTAGTCTCTCCGGGACATATAGCAATCAGCCCCAGCATTTT.

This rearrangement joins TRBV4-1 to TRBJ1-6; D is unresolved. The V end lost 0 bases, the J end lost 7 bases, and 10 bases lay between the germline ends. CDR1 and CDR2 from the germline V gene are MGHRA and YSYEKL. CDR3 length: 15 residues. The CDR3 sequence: CASSQDRTVNSPLHF. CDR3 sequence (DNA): TGCGCCAGCAGCCAAGATAGAACAGTAAATTCACCCCTCCACTTT.

The CDR3 DNA follows: TGTGCCAGCAGACACCGGGACAGCCATGGGACCCTCCACTTT. The encoded protein is CASRHRDSHGTLHF. The rearrangement joins TRBV3-1 (or the pseudogene TRBV3-2) to TRBJ1-6; 7 nucleotides align to TRBD1. The CDR3 is made up of 14 amino acids. Trimming cost V 6 bases and J 14 bases; bases outside gene matches: 13. Germline CDR1 reads LGHDT; CDR2 reads YNNKEL (reference sequence).

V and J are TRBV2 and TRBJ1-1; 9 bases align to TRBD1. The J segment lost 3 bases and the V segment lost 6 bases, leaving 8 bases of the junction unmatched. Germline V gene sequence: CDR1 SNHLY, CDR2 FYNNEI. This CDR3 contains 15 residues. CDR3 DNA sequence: TGTGCCAGCAGATTACGGACAGGGGTGGACACTGAAGCTTTCTTT. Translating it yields CASRLRTGVDTEAFF. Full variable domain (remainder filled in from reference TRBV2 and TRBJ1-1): EPEVTQTPSHQVTQMGQEVILRCVPISNHLYFYWYRQILGQKVEFLVSFYNNEISEKSEIFDDQFSVERPDGSNFTLKIRSTKLEDSAMYFCASRLRTGVDTEAFFGQGTRLTVV.

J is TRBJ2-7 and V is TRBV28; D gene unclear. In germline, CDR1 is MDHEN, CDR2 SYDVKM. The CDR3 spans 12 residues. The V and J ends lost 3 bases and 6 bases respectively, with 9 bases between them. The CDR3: CASSFSPSEQYF. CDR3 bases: TGTGCCAGCAGTTTTTCCCCCTCCGAGCAGTACTTC.

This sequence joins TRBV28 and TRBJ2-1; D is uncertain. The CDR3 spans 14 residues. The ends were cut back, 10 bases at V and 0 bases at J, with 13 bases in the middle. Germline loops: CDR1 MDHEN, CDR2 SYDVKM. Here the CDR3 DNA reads TGTGCCACGGAGTCCCGCGTCTCCTACAATGAGCAGTTCTTC. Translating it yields CATESRVSYNEQFF.

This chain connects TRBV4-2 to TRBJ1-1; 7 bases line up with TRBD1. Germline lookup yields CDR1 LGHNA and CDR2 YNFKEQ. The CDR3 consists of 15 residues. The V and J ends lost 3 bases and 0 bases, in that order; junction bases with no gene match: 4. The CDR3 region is CASSQGQLMNTEAFF. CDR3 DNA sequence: TGTGCCAGCAGCCAGGGACAGCTTATGAACACTGAAGCTTTCTTT.

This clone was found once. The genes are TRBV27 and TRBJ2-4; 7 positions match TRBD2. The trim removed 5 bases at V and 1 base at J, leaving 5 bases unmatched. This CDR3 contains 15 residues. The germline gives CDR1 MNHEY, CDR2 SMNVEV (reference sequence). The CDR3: CASSLGGVAKNIQYF. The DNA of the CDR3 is TGTGCCAGCAGTCTGGGGGGGGTTGCCAAAAACATTCAGTACTTC.

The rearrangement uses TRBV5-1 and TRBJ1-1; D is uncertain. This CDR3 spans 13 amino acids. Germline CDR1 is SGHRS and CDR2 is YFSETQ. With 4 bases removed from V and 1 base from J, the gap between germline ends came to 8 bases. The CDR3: CASSEQANTEAFF. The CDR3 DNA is TGCGCCAGCAGCGAGCAGGCGAACACTGAAGCTTTCTTT.

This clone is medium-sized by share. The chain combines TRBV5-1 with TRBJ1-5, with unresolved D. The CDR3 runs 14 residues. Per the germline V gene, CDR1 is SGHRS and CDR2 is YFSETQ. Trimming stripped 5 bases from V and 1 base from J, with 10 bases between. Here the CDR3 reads CASSSDGSNQPQHF. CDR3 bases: TGCGCCAGCAGTTCCGACGGGAGCAATCAGCCCCAGCATTTT.

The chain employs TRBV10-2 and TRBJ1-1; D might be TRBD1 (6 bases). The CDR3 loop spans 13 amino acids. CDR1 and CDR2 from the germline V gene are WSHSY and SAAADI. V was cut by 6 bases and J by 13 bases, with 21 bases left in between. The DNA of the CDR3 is TGCGCCAGCAGAGACCCCGGACAGAAGAACGTTTTCTTT. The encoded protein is CASRDPGQKNVFF.

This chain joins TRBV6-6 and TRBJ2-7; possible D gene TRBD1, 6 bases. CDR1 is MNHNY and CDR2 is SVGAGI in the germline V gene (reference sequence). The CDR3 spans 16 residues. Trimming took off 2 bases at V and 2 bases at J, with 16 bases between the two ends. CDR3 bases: TGTGCCAGCAGTTACACCCGAGAGGGGGTAACCTACGAGCAGTACTTC. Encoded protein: CASSYTREGVTYEQYF.

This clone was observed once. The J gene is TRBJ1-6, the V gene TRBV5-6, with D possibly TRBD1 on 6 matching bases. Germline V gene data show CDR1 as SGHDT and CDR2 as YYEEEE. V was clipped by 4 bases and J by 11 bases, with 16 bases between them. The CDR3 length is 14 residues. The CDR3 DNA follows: TGTGCCAGCAGCCCCGGGGACAACGAGCCACCCCTCCACTTT. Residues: CASSPGDNEPPLHF.